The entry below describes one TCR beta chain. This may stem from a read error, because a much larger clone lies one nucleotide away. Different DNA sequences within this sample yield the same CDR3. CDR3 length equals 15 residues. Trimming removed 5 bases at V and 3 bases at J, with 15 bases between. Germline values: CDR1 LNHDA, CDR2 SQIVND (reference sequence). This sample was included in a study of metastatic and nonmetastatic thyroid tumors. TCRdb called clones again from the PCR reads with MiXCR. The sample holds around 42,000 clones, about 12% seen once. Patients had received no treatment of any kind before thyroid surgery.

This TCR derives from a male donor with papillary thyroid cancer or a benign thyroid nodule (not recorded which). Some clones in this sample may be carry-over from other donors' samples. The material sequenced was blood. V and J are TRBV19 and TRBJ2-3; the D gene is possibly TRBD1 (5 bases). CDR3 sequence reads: CASSPRAGWTDTQYF. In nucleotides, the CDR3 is TGTGCCAGTAGTCCCAGGGCAGGGTGGACAGATACGCAGTATTTT.